One and the same sample provided the 20 T cell receptor beta chains below, sequenced in a study of PD-1 blockade in mismatch repair-deficient tumors. Clones were read by immunoSEQ multiplex PCR, and TCRdb kept only the in-frame ones, dropping some. The table includes about 120,000 clones, about 88% detected once. This specimen consisted of peripheral blood, obtained 44 weeks after starting pembrolizumab. The receptors were gathered from an adult with mismatch repair-deficient cancer.

V is TRBV4-1 and J is TRBJ2-3, with D perhaps TRBD1 (6 bases). The CDR3 spans 17 residues. The V gene lost 4 bases and the J gene lost 0 bases, with 17 bases spanning the gap. From germline, CDR1 is MGHRA and CDR2 YSYEKL. The CDR3, as DNA: TGCGCCAGCAGCCCTGGACAGTCGCTCCTCAGCACAGATACGCAGTATTTT. It codes for CASSPGQSLLSTDTQYF.

The V and J genes are TRBV5-1 and TRBJ2-7; 7 nucleotides align to TRBD2. The V gene end was trimmed by 4 bases and the J gene end by 0 bases; junction bases not matched to a gene: 10. This CDR3 is 16 amino acids long. From germline, CDR1 is SGHRS and CDR2 YFSETQ. The CDR3 DNA sequence: TGCGCCAGCAGCCCGGTAGCGGGCATAATCTCCTACGAGCAGTACTTC. Translating it yields CASSPVAGIISYEQYF.

This clone was counted a few times. The rearrangement joins TRBV28 to TRBJ2-3; perhaps TRBD2 as D (5 bases). The CDR3 consists of 15 residues. Trimming cost V 5 bases and J 4 bases, with 16 bases left between them. CDR1 and CDR2 from the germline V gene are MDHEN and SYDVKM. The CDR3 spells CASSPRLQKSDTQYF. In nucleotides, the CDR3 is TGTGCCAGCAGTCCCCGACTACAGAAGTCAGATACGCAGTATTTT.

The CDR3 DNA sequence: TGTGCCAGCAGTGTTGCGTGGCGATCCTCCTACGAGCAGTACTTC. Amino acid sequence: CASSVAWRSSYEQYF. The chain has TRBV6-1 and TRBJ2-7; D is unresolved. The germline V gene has CDR1 MNHNS and CDR2 SASEGT. Trimming cost V 4 bases and J 0 bases, with 13 bases left between them. The CDR3 totals 15 residues.

There are a few counts of this clone. The rearrangement uses TRBV11-2 and TRBJ2-7; the D gene is possibly TRBD2 (5 bases). The CDR3 contains 12 residues. V was cut by 0 bases and J by 5 bases, with 5 bases left in between. Germline-derived CDR1 and CDR2 are SGHAT and FQNNGV. CDR3 sequence reads: CASSLDSDEQYF. DNA of the CDR3: TGTGCCAGCAGCTTAGATAGCGACGAGCAGTACTTC.

The genes are TRBV4-2 and TRBJ2-6; the D is unclear. CDR1 and CDR2 (germline): LGHNA, YNFKEQ. The CDR3 is made up of 16 amino acids. Trimming removed 0 bases at V and 1 base at J, with 7 bases between. The CDR3 nucleotides are TGTGCCAGCAGCCAAGACACAAGATCTGGGGCCAACGTCCTGACTTTC. Protein product: CASSQDTRSGANVLTF.

V gene TRBV6-1 combines with J gene TRBJ2-3; 7 bases line up with TRBD1. There are 15 residues in the CDR3. V trimming: 6 bases; J trimming: 5 bases; junction bases outside the gene matches: 11. Germline CDR1 and CDR2: MNHNS and SASEGT. The CDR3 sequence: CASSPGQALGDTQYF. Written as DNA, the CDR3 is TGTGCCAGCAGCCCCGGACAGGCCCTGGGAGATACGCAGTATTTT.

The V and J genes are TRBV19 and TRBJ1-5, with 8 bases that match TRBD1. From germline, CDR1 is LNHDA and CDR2 SQIVND (reference sequence). The CDR3 is 16 amino acids. J was trimmed by 2 bases and V by 3 bases; bases with no gene match: 6. The CDR3, as DNA: TGTGCCAGTAGTATCCGCAGGGGGCCTGGCAATCAGCCCCAGCATTTT. It codes for CASSIRRGPGNQPQHF. Full variable domain (remainder filled in from reference TRBV19 and TRBJ1-5): DGGITQSPKYLFRKEGQNVTLSCEQNLNHDAMYWYRQDPGQGLRLIYYSQIVNDFQKGDIAEGYSVSREKKESFPLTVTSAQKNPTAFYLCASSIRRGPGNQPQHFGDGTRLSIL.

The J gene is TRBJ1-1, the V gene TRBV19, with a possible D match to TRBD1 (6 bases). V was trimmed by 3 bases and J by 1 base, leaving 24 bases between them. The CDR3 extends over 19 amino acids. Germline CDR1 reads LNHDA; CDR2 reads SQIVND (reference sequence). The CDR3 DNA sequence: TGTGCCAGTAGTATCGGGTTGGGCAGGGGACGCATAGGGAACACTGAAGCTTTCTTT. This encodes CASSIGLGRGRIGNTEAFF.

V is TRBV7-2 and J is TRBJ2-2; 10 bases map to TRBD2. Germline CDR1 reads SGHTA; CDR2 reads FQGNSA. V trimming: 2 bases; J trimming: 4 bases; junction bases outside the gene matches: 7. The CDR3 is made up of 17 amino acids. CDR3 protein: CASSLWPGLAPTGELFF. The CDR3 DNA is TGTGCCAGCAGCTTATGGCCGGGACTAGCGCCCACCGGGGAGCTGTTTTTT.

The V call is TRBV5-5, the J call TRBJ1-2; no clear D gene. V was cut by 5 bases and J by 2 bases, with 16 bases left in between. This CDR3 is built from 15 residues. Germline V gives CDR1 SGHKS, CDR2 YYEKEE (reference sequence). The CDR3 sequence: CASSYNRAVNYGYTF. DNA for the CDR3: TGTGCCAGCAGTTATAATAGGGCGGTGAACTATGGCTACACCTTC.

The chain couples TRBV7-9 to TRBJ1-5, with 9 bases aligning to TRBD1. Germline CDR1 SEHNR, CDR2 FQNEAQ (reference sequence). V lost 5 bases and J lost 7; bases outside the gene matches: 6. CDR3 size: 14 residues. In nucleotides, the CDR3 is TGTGCCAGCAGCAGGACAGGGGCAGGGCAGCCCCAGCATTTT. Amino acids: CASSRTGAGQPQHF.

The gene calls are TRBV27 and TRBJ2-3, with 7 bases lining up with TRBD1. J gave up 2 bases and V 4 bases, and 6 bases lay outside the gene matches. This CDR3 region has 15 residues. CDR1 and CDR2 from the germline V gene are MNHEY and SMNVEV (reference sequence). The CDR3 DNA sequence: TGTGCCAGCAGTTGGACAGGCTTTGTCACAGATACGCAGTATTTT. It specifies CASSWTGFVTDTQYF.

V gene TRBV4-2 combines with J gene TRBJ1-1; D not resolved. CDR1 and CDR2 (germline): LGHNA, YNFKEQ. Trimming removed 0 bases from V and 3 bases from J, with 11 bases in between. The CDR3 is 15 residues long. The CDR3: CASSQDRRAHTEAFF. CDR3 in DNA: TGTGCCAGCAGCCAAGATCGTAGGGCTCACACTGAAGCTTTCTTT.

V usage is TRBV5-6 and J usage is TRBJ1-2, with a possible D match to TRBD1 (6 bases). CDR3 length equals 15 residues. Germline-derived CDR1 and CDR2 are SGHDT and YYEEEE. Deletions cut 0 bases from V and 3 bases from J, with 12 bases between. The CDR3 sequence: CASSLAVGGDYGYTF. The DNA of the CDR3 is TGTGCCAGCAGCTTGGCCGTCGGGGGCGACTATGGCTACACCTTC.

This clone was picked up one time. This chain connects TRBV28 to TRBJ2-2; the match to TRBD1 covers 7 bases. Per germline, CDR1 MDHEN and CDR2 SYDVKM. The CDR3 is 15 amino acids. J lost 3 bases, V lost 2 bases, and 3 bases had no gene match. This chain's CDR3 is CASSLVTGDTGELFF. The CDR3 DNA sequence: TGTGCCAGCAGTTTAGTTACAGGGGACACCGGGGAGCTGTTTTTT.

The V call is TRBV7-9, the J call TRBJ1-1; D might be TRBD1 (5 bases). V gave up 5 bases and J gave up 5 bases, with 12 bases separating them. The CDR3 is 13 amino acids. Looked up from germline, CDR1 is SEHNR and CDR2 is FQNEAQ (reference sequence). CDR3 bases: TGTGCCAGCAGCCCAACGGGGGGTACTGAAGCTTTCTTT. Its protein product is CASSPTGGTEAFF.

The table lists this clone with a few counts. The chain links TRBV5-5 to TRBJ2-7, with no clear D. Trimming left V 2 bases short and J 6 bases short, with 6 bases between. This CDR3 has 11 residues. Looked up from germline, CDR1 is SGHKS and CDR2 is YYEKEE (reference sequence). CDR3 residues: CASSFGVEQYF. CDR3 in DNA: TGTGCCAGCAGCTTTGGGGTCGAGCAGTACTTC.

The CDR3 region has the DNA TGTGCCTGGAGAAATAGGCCAGGGTTTTCGGATACGCAGTATTTT. Amino acid sequence: CAWRNRPGFSDTQYF. The chain combines TRBV30 with TRBJ2-3; a weak D match, TRBD1 (5 bases). CDR3 length equals 15 residues. Germline-derived CDR1 and CDR2 are GTSNPN and SVGIG (reference sequence). Trimming took 3 bases from V and 6 from J, leaving 19 bases between them.

With regard to this clone: The junction departs from germline at one end; a sequencing error may be responsible. The V gene is TRBV11-3, the J gene TRBJ2-7; the D is unclear. Germline assignment: CDR1 SGHNT and CDR2 YENEEA. The CDR3 is 13 residues long. Here the CDR3 DNA reads TGTGCCAGCAGCTTATACCCGTCCTATGAGCAGTACTTC. Its translation: CASSLYPSYEQYF.